This TCR beta chain derives from a study of blood T cell repertoires in COVID-19. Study-wide context: Collection of acute and convalescent COVID-19 samples took place in the United States, Italy and Spain. T cells, B-cell-depleted T cells, or PBMCs supplied cDNA or gDNA.

In the original processing: Estimation of nucleated cell counts was performed using reference gene primer amplification. Clones were sequenced by immunoSEQ multiplex PCR, and TCRdb holds only the in-frame ones, with some missing. Clone size and V and J calls were adopted from that table, with D and trimming inferred from the DNA. The sample includes over 70,000 clones, about 80% seen only once; the top ten take about 20%. This CDR3 comprises 12 residues. Germline CDR1 LNHNV, CDR2 YYDKDF (reference sequence). V lost 6 bases and J lost 12, with 15 bases in between. The chain joins TRBV15 to TRBJ1-5; D remains unclear. This sequence was found in a man between 65 and 80 years old who had recovered from COVID-19. The specimen sequenced was peripheral blood. The CDR3 here is CATSPSSGVQHF. The CDR3 nucleotides are TGTGCCACCAGTCCATCCTCCGGGGTCCAGCATTTT.